This T cell receptor beta chain comes out of a study of early T cells in non-severe SARS-CoV-2 infection. V lost 6 bases and J 0 bases, leaving 8 bases between the germline ends. The CDR3 runs to 12 residues. The germline gives CDR1 DFQATT, CDR2 SNEGSKA (reference sequence). Findings of the study overall: VDJdb-based annotation leaned toward anti-spike CD8 responses and missed private and CD4 specificities.

TCRdb reanalysed the 5' RACE reads using MiXCR and keeps one entry per CDR3 protein. Of 50,000 to 65,000 distinct CDR3 sequences listed, roughly a fifth are singletons. This clonotype was detected only a few times. Its antigen is unknown. The chain combines TRBV20-1 with TRBJ1-1, with D hard to call. This sample comprised whole blood, obtained at baseline. This receptor was taken from an adult who was a healthcare worker with PCR-confirmed SARS-CoV-2 infection or an uninfected control (not recorded which). CDR3 bases: TGCAGTGCCCCGTCCATGAACACTGAAGCTTTCTTT. Translated, it gives CSAPSMNTEAFF.